A single T cell receptor (beta chain) is shown here with its context. Its antigen is not yet known. No clone much larger than this one lies a single base away; base qualities are absent. Based on the germline V gene (reference sequence), the CDR1 and CDR2 sequences are LGHDT and YNNKEL. From the cysteine up to the phenylalanine, the CDR3 has a length of 15 residues. The sequence is cut down to CDR3 DNA, 45 bases in frame from base 1. V lost 6 bases and J lost 6 bases, and the count of bases not matched to a germline gene is 10. The data originate from a study of blood T cell repertoires in COVID-19 (dated by TCRdb to about 2020). Concerning the study at large: Collaborator samples came from the United States, Italy and Spain and covered acute and convalescent phases of COVID-19. The material from the prospective study consisted of cDNA or gDNA derived from T cells, B-cell-depleted T cells, or PBMCs. Nearly every sample came with metadata listing a de-identified subject ID, COVID-19 status, age in years and sex. Where HLA class I and class II types were available, the types were taken from metadata supplied by the sample provider, not from assay-based typing. A freely available public database, intended as a resource for researchers studying the immune response to SARS-CoV-2, is where the repertoires were released. The samples were drawn from two sources: the first 160 participants of the ongoing ImmuneRACE study, and over 1,000 subjects contributed by 6 global collaborators. The dataset comprised deeply sampled blood TCRbeta repertoires from subjects exposed to, actively infected with, or recovered from COVID-19. Findings and caveats that apply to the study as a whole: The quantity of clinical and demographic metadata differed by source and by participant and was supplied without curation.

The immunoSEQ Assay, a bias-controlled multiplex PCR, was used to amplify TCRbeta CDR3 regions from genomic DNA. In the source study's methods: Nucleated cell counts per sample were estimated from amplification of reference gene primers within the assay. To quantify the absolute abundance of each unique TCRbeta CDR3 rearrangement, sequence reads were collapsed and filtered. For each sample, productive Simpson clonality was calculated as the square root of Simpson's diversity index across productive rearrangements. TCRdb's version of the immuneACCESS table is confined to in-frame rearrangements and falls short of the full clone set. An unresolved V gene accounts for under half of the shortfall where checked; the remainder is of unknown origin. From that table come the V and J calls and clone size; the DNA was used to work out D and trimming. This sample comprises about 400,000 clones, roughly nine tenths of them detected only once. The ten largest make up 2.5% to 3% of the sample.

Participants in the prospective study were aged about 18 to 95 years, lived in 24 United States geographic areas, and enrolled through a virtual design. In the prospective study, cohorts were assigned on the basis of participant-reported clinical history obtained from a screening survey and a study questionnaire. ImmuneRACE Cohort 3 recovered participants were defined by two consecutive negative NP/OP PCR tests, healthcare professional clearance, or symptom resolution. Each participant in the prospective study had whole blood, serum and a nasopharyngeal or oropharyngeal swab collected by mobile phlebotomists. Additional blood draws and questionnaires over an approximately two-month period could optionally be provided by prospective study participants. Before DNA extraction, prospective study blood samples were shipped either frozen or at room temperature.

The V and J segments used are TRBV3-1 (or the pseudogene TRBV3-2) and TRBJ2-2, with 7 bases aligning to TRBD1. Source material: PBMCs or T cells enriched from blood (not recorded which). The origin of this receptor is a woman under 40 who had recovered from COVID-19. The CDR3 region: CASSKTGIRAGELFF. In nucleotide form, the sequence is TGTGCCAGCAGTAAGACAGGGATAAGGGCCGGGGAGCTGTTTTTT.